This passage covers 8 T cell receptor beta chains from one sample sequenced in a study of beta chain features in type 1 diabetes. Reverse transcribing all isolated RNA meant expressed TCRB transcripts were sequenced. Assay: immunoSEQ multiplex PCR; the TCRdb copy retains only in-frame clones and omits some. Of 680,000 or so clones in the sample, 13% were seen once. The antigens for these receptors are not known. Study-wide results and limits: TCRB CDR3s from Type 1 diabetes patients were moderately but significantly shorter in all four CD4+ subsets.

Material for sequencing was naive CD4+ T cells from blood. All receptors derive from a young man with type 1 diabetes.

CDR3 sequence: CASSGRGADYGYTF. The CDR3 nucleotides read TGTGCCAGCAGTGGGCGGGGCGCGGACTATGGCTACACCTTC. The V and J genes are TRBV2 and TRBJ1-2, with D possibly matching TRBD1 (5 bases). The CDR3 covers 14 residues. Germline V gene data show CDR1 as SNHLY and CDR2 as FYNNEI. V lost 4 bases, J lost 3 bases, and 12 bases lay in between.

This clone has more than one count but fewer than ten. This chain connects TRBV30 to TRBJ1-2; tentative D call: TRBD1 (5 bases). In germline, CDR1 is GTSNPN, CDR2 SVGIG (reference sequence). The CDR3 is made up of 13 amino acids. The ends were cut back, 2 bases at V and 2 bases at J, with 9 bases in the middle. The CDR3 DNA reads TGTGCCTGGAGTATGGGACGGAACTATGGCTACACCTTC. Translated, it gives CAWSMGRNYGYTF.

The CDR3 bases are TGTGCCAGCAGCCTTCTGACAGGGATTGCAGATACGCAGTATTTT. As protein: CASSLLTGIADTQYF. V gene TRBV27 combines with J gene TRBJ2-3; 7 bases fit TRBD1. Trimming removed 6 bases from V and 4 bases from J; junction bases left unmatched: 10. This CDR3 has 15 residues. The germline V gene encodes CDR1 MNHEY and CDR2 SMNVEV (reference sequence).

J is TRBJ1-2 and V is TRBV4-1, with TRBD1 matching 8 bases. This CDR3 has 14 amino acids. V was clipped by 1 base and J by 7 bases; unmatched bases: 5. From germline, CDR1 is MGHRA and CDR2 YSYEKL. The CDR3, as DNA: TGCGCCAGCAGCCAAGGACAGGGGTGGGGTGGCTACACCTTC. It codes for CASSQGQGWGGYTF.

The rearrangement links TRBV4-1 to TRBJ2-1; the D gene is possibly TRBD1 (6 bases). Germline CDR1 and CDR2: MGHRA and YSYEKL. CDR3 length equals 13 residues. With 3 bases removed from V and 8 bases from J, the gap between germline ends came to 11 bases. The CDR3 loop is CASSQVRGDEQFF. DNA of the CDR3: TGCGCCAGCAGCCAGGTCAGGGGAGATGAGCAGTTCTTC.

With regard to this clone: Other DNA sequences in the sample encode the same CDR3. This sequence joins TRBV6-5 and TRBJ1-5; 7 positions match TRBD1. The germline gives CDR1 MNHEY, CDR2 SVGAGI. The CDR3 runs 14 residues. Losses at the gene ends were 5 bases for V and 2 bases for J; bases not matched to a gene: 3. The CDR3 is CASSPTGGNQPQHF. In DNA, the CDR3 is TGTGCCAGCAGTCCTACAGGGGGCAATCAGCCCCAGCATTTT.

This clone has just a few counts. The CDR3 nucleotides are TGTGCCAGCAATGAGCAGTTCTTC. This encodes CASNEQFF. J is TRBJ2-1 and V is TRBV2; the D is unclear. V gave up 7 bases and J gave up 8 bases, with 0 bases separating them. CDR3 length: 8 residues. Germline V gene sequence: CDR1 SNHLY, CDR2 FYNNEI.

In regard to this clone: Other DNA sequences of this sample code for an identical CDR3. This chain uses TRBV5-1 with TRBJ2-5; D remains ambiguous. The CDR3 consists of 14 residues. Per germline, CDR1 SGHRS and CDR2 YFSETQ. V was pared by 0 bases and J by 1 base, with 7 bases between. CDR3 sequence (DNA): TGCGCCAGCAGCTTGGGCCAACTCCAAGAGACCCAGTACTTC. Its protein product is CASSLGQLQETQYF.